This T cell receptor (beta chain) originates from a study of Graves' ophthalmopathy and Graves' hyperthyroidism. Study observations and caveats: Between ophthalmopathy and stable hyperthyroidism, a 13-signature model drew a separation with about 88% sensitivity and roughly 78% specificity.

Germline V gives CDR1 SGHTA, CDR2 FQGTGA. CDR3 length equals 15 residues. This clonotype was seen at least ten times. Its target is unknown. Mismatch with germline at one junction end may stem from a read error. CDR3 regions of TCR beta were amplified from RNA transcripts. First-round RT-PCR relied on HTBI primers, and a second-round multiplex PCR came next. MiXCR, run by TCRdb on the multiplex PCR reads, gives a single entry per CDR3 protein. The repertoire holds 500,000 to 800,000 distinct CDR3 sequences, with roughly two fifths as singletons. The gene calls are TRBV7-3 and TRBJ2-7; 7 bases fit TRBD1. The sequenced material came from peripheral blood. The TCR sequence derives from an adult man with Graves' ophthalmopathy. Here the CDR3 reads CASSQADRVVHEQYF. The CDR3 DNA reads TGCGCCAGCAGCCAAGCCGACAGGGTAGTCCACGAGCAGTACTTC.